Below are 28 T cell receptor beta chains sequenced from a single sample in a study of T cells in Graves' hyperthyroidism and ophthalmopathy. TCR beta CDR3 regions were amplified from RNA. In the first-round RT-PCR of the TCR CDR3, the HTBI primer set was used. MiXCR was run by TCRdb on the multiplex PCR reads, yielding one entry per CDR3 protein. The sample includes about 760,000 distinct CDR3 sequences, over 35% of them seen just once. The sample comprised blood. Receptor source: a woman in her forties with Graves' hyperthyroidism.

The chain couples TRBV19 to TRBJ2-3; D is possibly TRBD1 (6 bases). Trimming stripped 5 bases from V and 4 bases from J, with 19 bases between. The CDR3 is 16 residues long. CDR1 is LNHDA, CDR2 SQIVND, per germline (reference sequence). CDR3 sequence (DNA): TGTGCCAGTAGTCTGGGGGACATGGAATGGGCAGATACGCAGTATTTT. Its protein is CASSLGDMEWADTQYF.

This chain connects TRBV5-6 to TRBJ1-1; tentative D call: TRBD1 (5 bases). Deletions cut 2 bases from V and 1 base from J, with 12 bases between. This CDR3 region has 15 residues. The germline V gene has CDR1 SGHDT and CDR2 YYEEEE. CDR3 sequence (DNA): TGTGCCAGCAGCTTAGGTTGGGGGTCGAACACTGAAGCTTTCTTT. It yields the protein CASSLGWGSNTEAFF.

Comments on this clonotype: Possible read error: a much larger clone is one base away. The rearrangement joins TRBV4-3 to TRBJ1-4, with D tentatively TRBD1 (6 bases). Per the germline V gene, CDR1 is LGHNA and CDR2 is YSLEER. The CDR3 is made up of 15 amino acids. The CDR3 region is CASSQGGTTNENLFF. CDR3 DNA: TGCGCCAGCAGCCAAGGGGGGACAACTAATGAAAACCTGTTTTTT.

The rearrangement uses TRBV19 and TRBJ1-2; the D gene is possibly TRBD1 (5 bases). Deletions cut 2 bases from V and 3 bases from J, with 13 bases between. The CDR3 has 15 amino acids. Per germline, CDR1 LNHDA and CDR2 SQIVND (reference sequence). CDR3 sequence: CASSILGDYYYGYTF. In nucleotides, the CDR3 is TGTGCCAGTAGTATACTTGGGGACTACTACTATGGCTACACCTTC.

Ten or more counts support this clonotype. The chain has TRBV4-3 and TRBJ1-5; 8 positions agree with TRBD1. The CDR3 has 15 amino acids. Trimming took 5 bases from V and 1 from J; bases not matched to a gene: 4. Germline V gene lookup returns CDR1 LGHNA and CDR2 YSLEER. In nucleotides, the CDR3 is TGCGCCAGCAGCGCATACAGGGGGAGCAATCAGCCCCAGCATTTT. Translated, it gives CASSAYRGSNQPQHF.

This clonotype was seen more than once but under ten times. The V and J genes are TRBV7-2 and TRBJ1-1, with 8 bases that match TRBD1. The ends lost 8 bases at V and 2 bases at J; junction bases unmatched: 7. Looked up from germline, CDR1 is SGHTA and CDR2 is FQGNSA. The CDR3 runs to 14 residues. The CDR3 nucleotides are TGTGCCAGCGGTACAGGGGGTCACAACACTGAAGCTTTCTTT. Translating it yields CASGTGGHNTEAFF.

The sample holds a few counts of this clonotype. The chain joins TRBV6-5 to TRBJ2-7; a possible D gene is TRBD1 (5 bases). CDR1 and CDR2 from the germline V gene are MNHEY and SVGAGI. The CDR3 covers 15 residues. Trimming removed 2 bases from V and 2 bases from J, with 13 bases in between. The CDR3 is CASSYLPAGTYEQYF. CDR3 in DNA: TGTGCCAGCAGTTACCTCCCCGCAGGGACCTACGAGCAGTACTTC.

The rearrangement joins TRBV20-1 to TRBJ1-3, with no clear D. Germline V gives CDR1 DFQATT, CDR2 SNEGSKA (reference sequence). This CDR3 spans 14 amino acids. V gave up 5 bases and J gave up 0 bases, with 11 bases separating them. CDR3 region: CSAWDPFSGNTIYF. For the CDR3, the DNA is TGCAGTGCTTGGGATCCCTTCTCTGGAAACACCATATATTTT.

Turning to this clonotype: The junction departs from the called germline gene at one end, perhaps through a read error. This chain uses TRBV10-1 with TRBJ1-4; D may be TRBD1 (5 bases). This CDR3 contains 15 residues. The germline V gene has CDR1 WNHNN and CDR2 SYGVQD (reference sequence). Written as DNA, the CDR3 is TGTGCCAGCAGTGAGTCTGAATGGCCCGCGGGGGAACTGTTTTTT. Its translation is CASSESEWPAGELFF.

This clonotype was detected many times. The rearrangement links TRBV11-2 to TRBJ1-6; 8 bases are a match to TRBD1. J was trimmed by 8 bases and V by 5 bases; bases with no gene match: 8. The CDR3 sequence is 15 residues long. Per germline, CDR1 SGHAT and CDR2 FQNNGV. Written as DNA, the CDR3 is TGTGCCAGCAGCCCCAGGGACAGGAAAGATTCACCCCTCCACTTT. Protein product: CASSPRDRKDSPLHF.

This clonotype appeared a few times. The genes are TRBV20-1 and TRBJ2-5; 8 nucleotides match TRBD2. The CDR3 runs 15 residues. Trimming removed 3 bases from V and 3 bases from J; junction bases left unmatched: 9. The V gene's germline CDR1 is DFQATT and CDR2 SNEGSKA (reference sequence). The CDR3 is CSARVGVAGKETQYF. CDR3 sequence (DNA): TGCAGTGCTAGGGTGGGGGTAGCGGGGAAAGAGACCCAGTACTTC.

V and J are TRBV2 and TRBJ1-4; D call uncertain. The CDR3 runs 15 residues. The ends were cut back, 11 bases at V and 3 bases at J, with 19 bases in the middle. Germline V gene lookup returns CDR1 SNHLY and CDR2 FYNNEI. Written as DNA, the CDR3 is TGTGCCCTTACGGCAGTGGGATTTTCTAATGAAAAACTGTTTTTT. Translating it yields CALTAVGFSNEKLFF.

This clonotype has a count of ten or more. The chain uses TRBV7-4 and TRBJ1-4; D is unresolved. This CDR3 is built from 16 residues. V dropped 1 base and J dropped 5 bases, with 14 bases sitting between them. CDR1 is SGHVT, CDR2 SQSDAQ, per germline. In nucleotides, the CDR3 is TGTGCCAGCAGCTTAGTGGAGGGTTTCGGGAATGAAAAACTGTTTTTT. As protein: CASSLVEGFGNEKLFF.

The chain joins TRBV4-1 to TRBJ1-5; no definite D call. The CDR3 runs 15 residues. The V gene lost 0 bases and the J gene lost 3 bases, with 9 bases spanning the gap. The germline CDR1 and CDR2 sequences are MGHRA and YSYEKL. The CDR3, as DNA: TGCGCCAGCAGCCAAGATCCGGGAATCAATCAGCCCCAGCATTTT. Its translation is CASSQDPGINQPQHF.

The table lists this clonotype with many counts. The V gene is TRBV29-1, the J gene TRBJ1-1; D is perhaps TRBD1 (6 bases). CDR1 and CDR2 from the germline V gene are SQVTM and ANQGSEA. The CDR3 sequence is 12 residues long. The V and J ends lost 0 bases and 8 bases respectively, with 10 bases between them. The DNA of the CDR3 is TGCAGCGTTGAAGACGGAGGGACAGAAGCTTTCTTT. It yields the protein CSVEDGGTEAFF.

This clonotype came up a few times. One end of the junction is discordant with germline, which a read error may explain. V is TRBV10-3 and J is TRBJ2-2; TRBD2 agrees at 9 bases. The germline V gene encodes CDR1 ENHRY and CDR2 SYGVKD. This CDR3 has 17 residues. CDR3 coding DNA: TGTGCCAGCAGTTACCCGAGCGGGAGGACTAACACCGGGGAGCTATTTTTT. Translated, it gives CASSYPSGRTNTGELFF.

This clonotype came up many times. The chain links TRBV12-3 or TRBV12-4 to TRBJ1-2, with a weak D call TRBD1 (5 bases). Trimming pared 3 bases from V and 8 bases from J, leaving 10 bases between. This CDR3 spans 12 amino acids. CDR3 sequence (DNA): TGTGCCAGCAGTTTCCGACAGACGGGCTACACCTTC. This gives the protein CASSFRQTGYTF.

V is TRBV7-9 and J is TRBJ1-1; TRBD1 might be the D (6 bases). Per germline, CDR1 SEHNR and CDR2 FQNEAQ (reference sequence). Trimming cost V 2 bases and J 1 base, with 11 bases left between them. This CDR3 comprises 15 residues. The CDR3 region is CASSLLGQKNTEAFF. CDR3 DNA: TGTGCCAGCAGCTTATTGGGACAAAAGAACACTGAAGCTTTCTTT.

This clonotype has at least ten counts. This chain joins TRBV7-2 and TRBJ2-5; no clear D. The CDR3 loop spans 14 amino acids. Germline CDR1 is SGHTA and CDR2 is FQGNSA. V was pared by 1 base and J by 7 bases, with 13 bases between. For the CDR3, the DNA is TGTGCCAGCAGCTTAGAAGGGATGGTAGGGACCCAGTACTTC. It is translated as CASSLEGMVGTQYF.

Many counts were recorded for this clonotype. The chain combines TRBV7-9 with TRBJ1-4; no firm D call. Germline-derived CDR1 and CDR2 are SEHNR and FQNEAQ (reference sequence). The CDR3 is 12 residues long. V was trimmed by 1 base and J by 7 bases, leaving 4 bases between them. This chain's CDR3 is CASSLGGEKLFF. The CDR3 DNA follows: TGTGCCAGCAGCTTAGGAGGTGAAAAACTGTTTTTT.

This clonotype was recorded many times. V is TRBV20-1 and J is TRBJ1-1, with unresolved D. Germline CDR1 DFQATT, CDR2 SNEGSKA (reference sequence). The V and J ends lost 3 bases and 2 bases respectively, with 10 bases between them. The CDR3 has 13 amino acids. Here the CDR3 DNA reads TGCAGTGCTAGCGGGCGGAAAAACACTGAAGCTTTCTTT. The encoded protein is CSASGRKNTEAFF.

CDR3 residues: CASSSRAVNYEQYF. The CDR3 region has the DNA TGTGCCAGCAGCTCACGCGCGGTAAACTACGAGCAGTACTTC. The rearrangement uses TRBV5-4 and TRBJ2-7; D is uncertain. V shed 3 bases and J shed 3 bases, with 13 bases lying between them. CDR3 size: 14 residues. Germline-derived CDR1 and CDR2 are SGHNT and YYREEE (reference sequence).

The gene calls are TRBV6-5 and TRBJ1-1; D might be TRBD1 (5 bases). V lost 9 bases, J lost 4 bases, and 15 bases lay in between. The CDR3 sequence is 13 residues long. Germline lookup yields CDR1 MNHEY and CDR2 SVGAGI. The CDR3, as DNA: TGTGCCAGTTCACGGGGCGGAATCACTGAAGCTTTCTTT. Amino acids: CASSRGGITEAFF.

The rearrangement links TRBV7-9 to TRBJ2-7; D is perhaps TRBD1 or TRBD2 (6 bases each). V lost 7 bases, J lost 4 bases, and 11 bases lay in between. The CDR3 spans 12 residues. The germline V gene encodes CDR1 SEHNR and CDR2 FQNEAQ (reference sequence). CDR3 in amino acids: CASTKGGYEQYF. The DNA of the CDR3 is TGTGCCAGCACCAAGGGGGGTTACGAGCAGTACTTC.

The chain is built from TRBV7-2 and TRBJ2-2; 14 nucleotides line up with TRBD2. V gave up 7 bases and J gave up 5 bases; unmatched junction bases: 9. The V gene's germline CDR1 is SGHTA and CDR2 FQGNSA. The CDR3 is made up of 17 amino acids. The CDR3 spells CASNGGLAGVGTGELFF. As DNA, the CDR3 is TGTGCCAGCAACGGGGGACTAGCGGGAGTAGGGACCGGGGAGCTGTTTTTT.

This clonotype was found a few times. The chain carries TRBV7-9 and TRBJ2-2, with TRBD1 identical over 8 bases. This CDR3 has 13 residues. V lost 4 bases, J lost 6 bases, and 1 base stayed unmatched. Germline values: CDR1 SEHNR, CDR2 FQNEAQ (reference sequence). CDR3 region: CASSWTGSGELFF. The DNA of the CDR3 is TGTGCCAGCAGCTGGACAGGGTCCGGGGAGCTGTTTTTT. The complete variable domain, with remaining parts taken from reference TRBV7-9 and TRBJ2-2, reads DTGVSQNPRHKITKRGQNVTFRCDPISEHNRLYWYRQTLGQGPEFLTYFQNEAQLEKSRLLSDRFSAERPKGSFSTLEIQRTEQGDSAMYLCASSWTGSGELFFGEGSRLTVL.

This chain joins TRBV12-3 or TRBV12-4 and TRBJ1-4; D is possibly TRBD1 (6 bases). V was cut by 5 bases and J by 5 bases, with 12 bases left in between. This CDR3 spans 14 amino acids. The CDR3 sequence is CASSVTGINEKLFF. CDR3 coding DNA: TGTGCCAGCAGTGTTACAGGGATCAATGAAAAACTGTTTTTT.

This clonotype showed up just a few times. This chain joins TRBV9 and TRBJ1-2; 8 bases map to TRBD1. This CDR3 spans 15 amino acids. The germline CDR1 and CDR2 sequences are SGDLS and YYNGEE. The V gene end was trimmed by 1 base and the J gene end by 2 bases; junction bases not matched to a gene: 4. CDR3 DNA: TGTGCCAGCAGCGTAACCGGGACAGGCAACTATGGCTACACCTTC. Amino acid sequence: CASSVTGTGNYGYTF. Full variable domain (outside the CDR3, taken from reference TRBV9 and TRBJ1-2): DSGVTQTPKHLITATGQRVTLRCSPRSGDLSVYWYQQSLDQGLQFLIQYYNGEERAKGNILERFSAQQFPDLHSELNLSSLELGDSALYFCASSVTGTGNYGYTFGSGTRLTVV.